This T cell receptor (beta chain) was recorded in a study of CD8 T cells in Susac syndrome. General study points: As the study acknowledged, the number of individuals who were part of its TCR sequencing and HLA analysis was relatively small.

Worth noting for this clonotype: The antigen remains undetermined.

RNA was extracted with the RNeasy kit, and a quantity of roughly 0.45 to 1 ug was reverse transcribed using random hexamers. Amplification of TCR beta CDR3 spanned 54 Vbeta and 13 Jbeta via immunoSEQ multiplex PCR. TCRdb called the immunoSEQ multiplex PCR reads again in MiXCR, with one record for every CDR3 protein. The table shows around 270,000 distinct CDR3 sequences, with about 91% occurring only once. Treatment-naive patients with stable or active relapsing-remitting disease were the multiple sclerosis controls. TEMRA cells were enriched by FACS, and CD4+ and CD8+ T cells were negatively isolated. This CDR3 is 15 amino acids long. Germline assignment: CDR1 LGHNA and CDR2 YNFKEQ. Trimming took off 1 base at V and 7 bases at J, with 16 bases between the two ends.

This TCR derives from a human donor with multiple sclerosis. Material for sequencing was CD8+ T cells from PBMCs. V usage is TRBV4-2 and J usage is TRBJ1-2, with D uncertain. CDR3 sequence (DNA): TGTGCCAGCAGCCAAGTGGCAGCCCCAAACGGTGGCTACACCTTC. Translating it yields CASSQVAAPNGGYTF.